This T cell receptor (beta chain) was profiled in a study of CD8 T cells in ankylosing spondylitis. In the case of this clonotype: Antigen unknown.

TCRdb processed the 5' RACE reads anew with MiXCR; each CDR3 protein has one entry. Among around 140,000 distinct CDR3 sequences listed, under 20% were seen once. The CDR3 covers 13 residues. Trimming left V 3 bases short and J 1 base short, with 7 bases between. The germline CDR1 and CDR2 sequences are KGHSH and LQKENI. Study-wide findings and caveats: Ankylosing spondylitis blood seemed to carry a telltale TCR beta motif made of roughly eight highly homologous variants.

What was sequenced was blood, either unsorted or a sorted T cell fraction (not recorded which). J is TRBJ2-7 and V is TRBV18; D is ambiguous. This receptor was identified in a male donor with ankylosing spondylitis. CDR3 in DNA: TGTGCCAGCTCACCGGTGGATTCCTACGAGCAGTACTTC. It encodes CASSPVDSYEQYF. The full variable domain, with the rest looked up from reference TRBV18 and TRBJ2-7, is NAGVMQNPRHLVRRRGQEARLRCSPMKGHSHVYWYRQLPEEGLKFMVYLQKENIIDESGMPKERFSAEFPKEGPSILRIQQVVRGDSAAYFCASSPVDSYEQYFGPGTRLTVT.